A selection of T cell receptor beta chains follows, all from one sample in a study of shared clonotypes between healthy human individuals. Libraries were prepared by immunoSEQ multiplex PCR; TCRdb keeps only in-frame clonotypes and omits some of them. This table has about 2.4 million clones, roughly 93% appearing once. Sequencing was carried out using naive CD4+ T cells from PBMCs. The receptors derive from a man younger than 30 in good health. Some clones in this sample may be carry-over from other donors' samples. Each CDR3 is given with its conserved first and last residue. D genes are given only for firm matches. Clone size is not always given. Where it is, it says once, few, many or a class for expanded clones.

cdr3_nt	cdr3_aa	v_call	j_call	clone_size	d_call
TGTGCCAGCTCACCACCCGGCCAGGGGGTCTTTGGCTACACCTTC	CASSPPGQGVFGYTF	TRBV18	TRBJ1-2	.	TRBD1
TGTGCCAGCAGCCAAGACTCAAGAGAGGCGGCAGGGGAGTTCTTC	CASSQDSREAAGEFF	TRBV5-6	TRBJ2-1	.	.
TGTGCCAGTAGTACGGGACAGGGGGTCGGGTCCGGGGAGCTGTTTTTT	CASSTGQGVGSGELFF	TRBV19	TRBJ2-2	.	TRBD1
TGTGCCAGCAGCTCTTGGACACCTGAAGCTTTCTTT	CASSSWTPEAFF	TRBV7-8	TRBJ1-1	.	.
TGTGCCTGGACCGAAAGTCGGCGGGAGGGGATTCGGTTC	CAWTESRREGIRF	TRBV30	TRBJ2-7	.	TRBD2
TGTGCCAGCAGCTTATGGACAGACGGGCGGCCCCAGCATTTT	CASSLWTDGRPQHF	TRBV11-2	TRBJ1-5	.	.
TGTGCCAGCAACCGGGACAGGGGGGCAGATACGCAGTATTTT	CASNRDRGADTQYF	TRBV2	TRBJ2-3	.	TRBD1
TGTGCCAGCAGCGCAATGGGACTAGCGGGAGAAAACTCCTACAATGAGCAGTTCTTC	CASSAMGLAGENSYNEQFF	TRBV7-3	TRBJ2-1	.	TRBD2
TGTGCCAGCCCCCGAGGGAGGCAGGGAGAGACCCAGTACTTC	CASPRGRQGETQYF	TRBV25-1	TRBJ2-5	.	.
TGTGCCAGCAGCAACGGACAGGGCTCCCCCGGGTCCCGATATGGCTACACCTTC	CASSNGQGSPGSRYGYTF	TRBV7-8	TRBJ1-2	.	TRBD1
TGTGCCAGCAGCTTGGAAGCCAGGGACACTGAAGCTTTCTTT	CASSLEARDTEAFF	TRBV5-4	TRBJ1-1	.	.
TGCGCCAGCAGCCAAGATGGTAGCGGAGACGAGCAGTACTTC	CASSQDGSGDEQYF	TRBV4-3	TRBJ2-7	.	.
TGTGCCGCATACTCCGGGACTAGCCCCCACGAGCAGTACTTC	CAAYSGTSPHEQYF	TRBV6-1	TRBJ2-7	.	TRBD2
TGTGCCAGCAGCTTGGCGGCGGTCCCGGAGACGCAGTATTTT	CASSLAAVPETQYF	TRBV5-4	TRBJ2-3	.	.
TGTGCCAGCAGCTTACGGGGAGAGACCCAGTACTTC	CASSLRGETQYF	TRBV28	TRBJ2-5	once	.
TGTGCCAGCAGTTACGACCGGGACAGGGGGCGGGGTTGGGAGACCCAGTACTTC	CASSYDRDRGRGWETQYF	TRBV6-7	TRBJ2-5	.	TRBD1
TGCGCCAGCAGCCCCAGTACTAGCGGGAGTGCCGGGGAGCTGTTTTTT	CASSPSTSGSAGELFF	TRBV5-1	TRBJ2-2	.	TRBD2
TGTGCCAGCAGTTACTTCGGGAAACTAGCGGGAGGGACGCAGTACTTC	CASSYFGKLAGGTQYF	TRBV6-5	TRBJ2-7	once	TRBD2
TGTGCCAGCAGTGCGACTAGCGGGAGTGGGGATGAGCAGTTCTTC	CASSATSGSGDEQFF	TRBV25-1	TRBJ2-1	.	TRBD2
TGTGCCAGCAGCCAAATCTACGGGGGCACAGATACGCAGTATTTT	CASSQIYGGTDTQYF	TRBV6-5	TRBJ2-3	.	.
TGTGCCAGCAGCGTAGGAGCGGGGGAGTACACAGATACGCAGTATTTT	CASSVGAGEYTDTQYF	TRBV9	TRBJ2-3	.	TRBD2
TGTGCCAGCAGCTTAGCGATGGGCAGGACCTACTCCTACGAGCAGTACTTC	CASSLAMGRTYSYEQYF	TRBV7-8	TRBJ2-7	.	.
TGTGCCAGCAGCTTAGATGAGGTCGGGAGGGCTTCGTACGAGCAGTACTTC	CASSLDEVGRASYEQYF	TRBV11-2	TRBJ2-7	.	TRBD2
TGTGCCAGCAGCTTAGGTCTTGGGGGGAATGAGCAGTTCTTC	CASSLGLGGNEQFF	TRBV11-3	TRBJ2-1	.	.
TGTGCCAGCAGCTTAGGCCCCATGTACGAGCAGTACTTC	CASSLGPMYEQYF	TRBV7-9	TRBJ2-7	.	.
TGTGCCTGGAGGGGGGACAGTGGTCGTGGCTACACCTTC	CAWRGDSGRGYTF	TRBV30	TRBJ1-2	.	TRBD1
TGTGCCAGCAGCATCGGCCCGAGCTCCTACAATGAGCAGTTCTTC	CASSIGPSSYNEQFF	TRBV7-9	TRBJ2-1	.	.
TGTGCCCGATTGGGGACAACCTACGAGCAGTACTTC	CARLGTTYEQYF	TRBV27	TRBJ2-7	.	.
TGTGCCAGCAGTTTTCTGTCTAGCGGAACCAACAATGAGCAGTTCTTC	CASSFLSSGTNNEQFF	TRBV28	TRBJ2-1	.	TRBD2